One and the same sample provided the 13 T cell receptor beta chains below, sequenced in a study of T cells in Graves' hyperthyroidism and ophthalmopathy. Researchers took RNA transcripts and amplified the TCR beta CDR3 regions from them. The primer set for the first-round RT-PCR of the TCR CDR3 was HTBI. TCRdb used MiXCR to reprocess the multiplex PCR reads, holding one entry per CDR3 protein. Of around 440,000 distinct CDR3 sequences listed, 15% to 17% were seen once; the top ten hold around 7.3%. Material: blood. The receptors were gathered from a woman aged 18-30 years with Graves' hyperthyroidism.

This clonotype has at least ten counts. CDR3 nucleotides: TGTGCCAGCAGTAGCGGGGGGGCCGAGGATACGCAGTATTTT. Its translation is CASSSGGAEDTQYF. The chain employs TRBV11-3 and TRBJ2-3, with 11 bases lining up with TRBD2. Trimming at V came to 6 bases and at J to 6 bases, leaving 5 bases not matched to a gene. This CDR3 contains 14 residues. The germline V gene encodes CDR1 SGHNT and CDR2 YENEEA.

This clonotype was seen many times. V usage is TRBV7-9 and J usage is TRBJ2-3; D gene unclear. Germline V gives CDR1 SEHNR, CDR2 FQNEAQ (reference sequence). The CDR3 totals 11 residues. The ends were cut back, 6 bases at V and 1 base at J, with 2 bases in the middle. DNA for the CDR3: TGTGCCAGCAGTCGCACAGATACGCAGTATTTT. It codes for CASSRTDTQYF.

This clonotype was detected ten times or more. The chain uses TRBV20-1 and TRBJ2-1, with 7 bases identical to TRBD2. The CDR3 runs 15 residues. With V trimmed by 3 bases and J by 0 bases, 5 bases remained unmatched. Germline V gene sequence: CDR1 DFQATT, CDR2 SNEGSKA (reference sequence). CDR3 coding DNA: TGCAGTGCTAGGGGGAGCGGGGTCTCCTACAATGAGCAGTTCTTC. Residues: CSARGSGVSYNEQFF.

This clonotype was counted many times. The chain couples TRBV7-8 to TRBJ2-5; 12 bases map to TRBD1. The V gene end was trimmed by 4 bases and the J gene end by 5 bases; junction bases not matched to a gene: 5. The CDR3 is 15 residues long. In germline, CDR1 is SGHVS, CDR2 FQNEAQ. In DNA, the CDR3 is TGTGCCAGCAGCTGGGGACAGGGGGCCTATGAGACCCAGTACTTC. This translates into CASSWGQGAYETQYF. Complete variable domain (other parts from reference TRBV7-8 and TRBJ2-5): GAGVSQSPRYKVAKRGQDVALRCDPISGHVSLFWYQQALGQGPEFLTYFQNEAQLDKSGLPSDRFFAERPEGSVSTLKIQRTQQEDSAVYLCASSWGQGAYETQYFGPGTRLLVL.

The rearrangement joins TRBV4-1 to TRBJ2-3; D gene ambiguous. The V gene's germline CDR1 is MGHRA and CDR2 YSYEKL. The CDR3 contains 13 residues. V dropped 4 bases and J dropped 3 bases, with 8 bases sitting between them. In nucleotides, the CDR3 is TGCGCCAGCAGCCGATCAGTAACAGATACGCAGTATTTT. Encoded protein: CASSRSVTDTQYF.

This clonotype was counted between two and nine times. The chain has TRBV18 and TRBJ2-6; no firm D call. The CDR3 extends over 16 amino acids. V was pared by 0 bases and J by 1 base, with 7 bases between. Looked up from germline, CDR1 is KGHSH and CDR2 is LQKENI. Written as DNA, the CDR3 is TGTGCCAGCTCACCACCGGTGGGGTCTGGGGCCAACGTCCTGACTTTC. Protein product: CASSPPVGSGANVLTF.

This clonotype was seen ten or more times. The chain employs TRBV14 and TRBJ2-1; D gene ambiguous. V was trimmed by 1 base and J by 5 bases, leaving 18 bases between them. Germline CDR1 is SGHDN and CDR2 is FVKESK. The CDR3 has 17 residues. The CDR3 DNA reads as TGTGCCAGCAGCCAAGTGGACCTCTCGTACGTCCACAATGAGCAGTTCTTC. Translation: CASSQVDLSYVHNEQFF.

This clonotype has just a few counts. This chain joins TRBV20-1 and TRBJ1-2; D unresolved. V was cut by 6 bases and J by 5 bases, with 22 bases left in between. This CDR3 is built from 15 residues. Germline V gene lookup returns CDR1 DFQATT and CDR2 SNEGSKA (reference sequence). The CDR3 region is CSATYPAALKYGYTF. In DNA form, the CDR3 reads TGCAGTGCCACCTACCCCGCGGCCCTGAAGTATGGCTACACCTTC.

This clonotype has only a few counts. It may be a read error: a sequence one base away is much more abundant. As the CDR3 is not closed by the conserved phenylalanine or tryptophan, this likely results from a read error. Here the CDR3 reads CATSRATGSSSPLHY. Here the CDR3 DNA reads TGTGCCACCAGCAGGGCGACAGGTTCCTCTTCACCCCTCCACTAT. V and J are TRBV15 and TRBJ1-6; perhaps TRBD1 as D (6 bases). The germline CDR1 and CDR2 sequences are LNHNV and YYDKDF (reference sequence). V dropped 3 bases and J dropped 9 bases, with 15 bases sitting between them. CDR3 length: 15 residues.

This clonotype occurred many times. V gene TRBV12-3 or TRBV12-4 combines with J gene TRBJ2-2; D is unresolved. Trimming left V 8 bases short and J 6 bases short, with 13 bases between. CDR3 size: 13 residues. The CDR3 coding sequence is TGTGCCAGCTGGAGATTAGAGCCCGGGGAGCTGTTTTTT. This translates into CASWRLEPGELFF.

This clonotype was counted only a few times. The J gene is TRBJ2-2, the V gene TRBV19; 7 bases fit TRBD2. The ends lost 4 bases at V and 6 bases at J; junction bases unmatched: 5. The CDR3 contains 14 residues. In germline, CDR1 is LNHDA, CDR2 SQIVND (reference sequence). The CDR3, as DNA: TGTGCCAGTAGTAGCGGACTAGGGGCCGGGGAGCTGTTTTTT. Translating gives CASSSGLGAGELFF.

This clonotype has a count of ten or more. The V call is TRBV13, the J call TRBJ1-2; no firm D call. This CDR3 is built from 15 residues. Germline CDR1 reads PRHDT; CDR2 reads FYEKMQ (reference sequence). Trimming stripped 5 bases from V and 1 base from J, with 14 bases between. CDR3 loop: CASSVDFASNYGYTF. CDR3 DNA: TGTGCCAGCAGCGTCGACTTTGCCAGTAACTATGGCTACACCTTC. The whole variable domain, filled in from reference TRBV13 and TRBJ1-2, reads AAGVIQSPRHLIKEKRETATLKCYPIPRHDTVYWYQQGPGQDPQFLISFYEKMQSDKGSIPDRFSAQQFSDYHSELNMSSLELGDSALYFCASSVDFASNYGYTFGSGTRLTVV.

This clonotype was seen many times. V is TRBV2 and J is TRBJ1-5; unclear D gene. CDR1 SNHLY and CDR2 FYNNEI come from the germline V gene. V lost 6 bases to trimming and J lost 1 base, with 10 bases between them. The CDR3 has 14 amino acids. The CDR3 DNA follows: TGTGCCAGCAGGGAGGATGGGAGCAATCAGCCCCAGCATTTT. Amino acids: CASREDGSNQPQHF.